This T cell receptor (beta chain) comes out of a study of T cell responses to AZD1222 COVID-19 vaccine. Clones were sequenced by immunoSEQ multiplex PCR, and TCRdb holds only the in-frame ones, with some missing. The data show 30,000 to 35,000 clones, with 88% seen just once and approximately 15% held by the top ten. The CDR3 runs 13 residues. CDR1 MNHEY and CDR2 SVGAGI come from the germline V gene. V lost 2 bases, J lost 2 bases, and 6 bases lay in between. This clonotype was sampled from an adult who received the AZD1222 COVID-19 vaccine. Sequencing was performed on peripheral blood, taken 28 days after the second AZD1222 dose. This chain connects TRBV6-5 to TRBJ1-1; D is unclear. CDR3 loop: CASSYTGNTEAFF. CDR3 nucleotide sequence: TGTGCCAGCAGTTACACGGGTAACACTGAAGCTTTCTTT.